Shown below are 26 T cell receptor beta chains from a single sample sequenced in a study of OX40 agonist ivuxolimab in advanced cancers. Assay used: immunoSEQ multiplex PCR; TCRdb lists only in-frame clones, some missing. The table lists some 65,000 clones, roughly nine tenths of them singletons, with 2.5% to 3% in the top ten. The material sequenced was CD4+ or CD8+ T cells sorted from blood, taken in a trial of the OX40 agonist ivuxolimab. Every receptor here comes from an adult with an advanced solid tumor such as melanoma, head and neck, liver or kidney cancer.

The chain recombines TRBV5-5 with TRBJ1-6; D unresolved. In germline, CDR1 is SGHKS, CDR2 YYEKEE (reference sequence). Trimming removed 6 bases from V and 6 bases from J, with 13 bases in between. The CDR3 consists of 14 residues. This chain's CDR3 is CASIRTETNSPLHF. CDR3 bases: TGTGCCAGCATCCGGACGGAGACTAATTCACCCCTCCACTTT.

The CDR3 DNA follows: TGTGCCAGCGGAACCGGGACAGGGAGAACCGGGGAGCTGTTTTTT. Encoded protein: CASGTGTGRTGELFF. The chain combines TRBV6-5 with TRBJ2-2, with 9 bases fitting TRBD1. V lost 8 bases and J lost 5; bases outside the gene matches: 9. Per the germline V gene, CDR1 is MNHEY and CDR2 is SVGAGI. The CDR3 totals 15 residues.

This rearrangement joins TRBV11-1 to TRBJ2-2, with 7 nucleotides matching TRBD1. CDR3 length equals 15 residues. The germline V gene encodes CDR1 SGHAT and CDR2 FQDESV (reference sequence). V lost 1 base to trimming and J lost 4 bases; unmatched junction nucleotides: 3. The CDR3 sequence is CASSLEGQFTGELFF. The CDR3 nucleotides read TGTGCCAGCAGCTTAGAGGGACAGTTCACCGGGGAGCTGTTTTTT.

V gene TRBV5-1 combines with J gene TRBJ2-1; TRBD2 agrees at 10 bases. Unmatched junction bases numbered 9, after V lost 1 base and J lost 8 bases. Germline V gene sequence: CDR1 SGHRS, CDR2 YFSETQ. The length of the CDR3 is 16 residues. CDR3 residues: CASSLMSGGAGDEQFF. The CDR3 coding sequence is TGCGCCAGCAGCTTGATGAGCGGGGGGGCCGGAGATGAGCAGTTCTTC.

Only a few counts were recorded for this clone. The chain recombines TRBV7-2 with TRBJ1-5; D not resolved. The germline gives CDR1 SGHTA, CDR2 FQGNSA. Trimming pared 3 bases from V and 6 bases from J, leaving 9 bases between. The CDR3 contains 13 residues. CDR3 residues: CASSFGGPQPQHF. The CDR3, as DNA: TGTGCCAGCAGCTTTGGCGGACCTCAGCCCCAGCATTTT.

The gene calls are TRBV28 and TRBJ2-3; 7 bases match TRBD2. The germline V gene has CDR1 MDHEN and CDR2 SYDVKM. This CDR3 comprises 15 residues. V lost 8 bases to trimming and J lost 6 bases; unmatched junction nucleotides: 14. This CDR3 is CASLGAGRIGDTQYF. DNA for the CDR3: TGTGCCAGCCTTGGAGCGGGGCGTATCGGGGATACGCAGTATTTT.

The V and J genes are TRBV5-6 and TRBJ2-1; 7 positions match TRBD2. The CDR3 loop spans 19 amino acids. V lost 1 base, J lost 8 bases, and 21 bases stayed unmatched. Germline V gene lookup returns CDR1 SGHDT and CDR2 YYEEEE. The CDR3 region is CASSLLGGSGLRGFDEQFF. The CDR3 region has the DNA TGTGCCAGCAGCTTGCTTGGTGGGTCGGGACTACGGGGGTTCGATGAGCAGTTCTTC.

V gene TRBV9 combines with J gene TRBJ2-5; 12 bases align to TRBD1. This CDR3 has 17 amino acids. V dropped 1 base and J dropped 5; count of bases not matched to a gene: 9. CDR1 is SGDLS and CDR2 is YYNGEE in the germline V gene. The CDR3 bases are TGTGCCAGCAGCGTAACACCGGGACAGGGGGCGAGGGAGACCCAGTACTTC. This translates into CASSVTPGQGARETQYF.

The DNA for the CDR3 is TGCAGCGTGGCCAGGGACGGTAATCAGCCCCAGCATTTT. Its protein is CSVARDGNQPQHF. The chain combines TRBV29-1 with TRBJ1-5, with D perhaps TRBD1 (5 bases). V was trimmed by 6 bases and J by 4 bases, leaving 13 bases between them. Germline-derived CDR1 and CDR2 are SQVTM and ANQGSEA. The CDR3 has 13 amino acids.

This chain joins TRBV7-3 and TRBJ1-6; D remains ambiguous. With 8 bases removed from V and 4 bases from J, the gap between germline ends came to 9 bases. The CDR3 runs 13 residues. Germline CDR1 reads SGHTA; CDR2 reads FQGTGA. As DNA, the CDR3 is TGTGCCAGCGGTGCACGTTATAATTCACCCCTCCACTTT. Translated, it gives CASGARYNSPLHF.

The chain recombines TRBV30 with TRBJ1-5, with D perhaps TRBD1 (5 bases). Looked up from germline, CDR1 is GTSNPN and CDR2 is SVGIG (reference sequence). Trimming left V 4 bases short and J 7 bases short, with 14 bases between. CDR3 length: 13 amino acids. Here the CDR3 DNA reads TGTGCCTGGATCGGCCAGGGTGGCCAGCCCCAGCATTTT. Translated: CAWIGQGGQPQHF.

This clone was observed once. The rearrangement uses TRBV19 and TRBJ2-5, with TRBD2 matching 8 bases. CDR1 and CDR2 (germline): LNHDA, SQIVND (reference sequence). CDR3 length: 14 residues. With 1 base clipped from V and 3 bases from J, the junction kept 1 base outside the gene matches. The CDR3 protein is CASSIAGGEETQYF. The CDR3 nucleotides read TGTGCCAGTAGTATAGCGGGGGGGGAAGAGACCCAGTACTTC.

V usage is TRBV12-5 and J usage is TRBJ2-5; 8 nucleotides line up with TRBD1. Germline assignment: CDR1 LGHNT and CDR2 FRNRAP. The CDR3 totals 14 residues. The ends lost 5 bases at V and 4 bases at J; junction bases unmatched: 6. The DNA for the CDR3 is TGTGCTAGTGGTCAGGGACAGGTGGGAGAGACCCAGTACTTC. This codes for CASGQGQVGETQYF. Using reference TRBV12-5 and TRBJ2-5 for the parts outside the CDR3, the full variable domain is DARVTQTPRHKVTEMGQEVTMRCQPILGHNTVFWYRQTMMQGLELLAYFRNRAPLDDSGMPKDRFSAEMPDATLATLKIQPSEPRDSAVYFCASGQGQVGETQYFGPGTRLLVL.

The chain carries TRBV27 and TRBJ2-3; TRBD2 matches at 8 bases. The germline CDR1 and CDR2 sequences are MNHEY and SMNVEV (reference sequence). V shed 5 bases, J shed 4 bases, and the junction held 11 bases outside the gene matches. CDR3 length: 16 residues. The CDR3 DNA reads as TGTGCCAGCAGTCCCTTTAGCGGGAACAACGCAGATACGCAGTATTTT. This encodes CASSPFSGNNADTQYF.

The J gene is TRBJ2-7, the V gene TRBV11-2; 8 positions match TRBD1. V lost 5 bases and J lost 6; bases outside the gene matches: 6. From germline, CDR1 is SGHAT and CDR2 FQNNGV. The length of the CDR3 is 13 residues. The CDR3 DNA follows: TGTGCCAGCAGCCCCGGACAGGGACCCGAGCAGTACTTC. Its protein is CASSPGQGPEQYF.

The chain carries TRBV7-2 and TRBJ2-6; the match to TRBD2 covers 8 bases. The germline V gene encodes CDR1 SGHTA and CDR2 FQGNSA. V lost 5 bases, J lost 4 bases, and 10 bases stayed unmatched. The CDR3 has 17 residues. The CDR3 loop is CASSISRGGPGANVLTF. CDR3 coding DNA: TGTGCCAGCAGCATCAGCCGGGGGGGTCCCGGGGCCAACGTCCTGACTTTC.

This clone was recorded once. The chain joins TRBV6-5 to TRBJ1-5; tentatively, D is TRBD1 (6 bases). Germline assignment: CDR1 MNHEY and CDR2 SVGAGI. The V and J ends lost 6 bases and 5 bases respectively, with 14 bases between them. This CDR3 has 14 residues. The CDR3 nucleotides read TGTGCCAGCAGCCCCGGGGGCGGGTATCAGCCCCAGCATTTT. It yields the protein CASSPGGGYQPQHF.

The V call is TRBV21-1, the J call TRBJ2-4. TRBV21-1 is noted as a pseudogene. CDR3 size: 16 residues. CDR3 DNA: TGTGCCAGCAGGAAAAGGCTGCCTCTAGCCAAAAACATTCAGTACTTC. Its translation is CASRKRLPLAKNIQYF.

The count of this clone is one. V and J are TRBV18 and TRBJ2-3; D ambiguous. Trimming pared 6 bases from V and 2 bases from J, leaving 6 bases between. CDR1 is KGHSH, CDR2 LQKENI, per germline. This CDR3 spans 12 amino acids. Here the CDR3 DNA reads TGTGCCAGCTCCCCTGTCACAGATACGCAGTATTTT. The encoded protein is CASSPVTDTQYF.

The genes are TRBV6-5 and TRBJ1-5, with a possible D match to TRBD1 (5 bases). CDR3 size: 14 residues. V was pared by 6 bases and J by 0 bases, with 9 bases between. The V gene's germline CDR1 is MNHEY and CDR2 SVGAGI. CDR3 bases: TGTGCCAGCAGGGGGACCCATAGCAATCAGCCCCAGCATTTT. Its protein is CASRGTHSNQPQHF.

CDR3 region: CASSYGQGGIGELFF. The CDR3 DNA sequence: TGTGCCAGCAGCTATGGACAGGGTGGGATCGGGGAGCTGTTTTTT. The rearrangement joins TRBV5-4 to TRBJ2-2; 8 bases match TRBD1. The CDR3 sequence is 15 residues long. From germline, CDR1 is SGHNT and CDR2 YYREEE (reference sequence). The V and J ends lost 3 bases and 7 bases, in that order; junction bases with no gene match: 8.

This clone was detected only a few times. The chain links TRBV5-6 to TRBJ1-2; TRBD1 is a possible D gene (6 bases). Germline assignment: CDR1 SGHDT and CDR2 YYEEEE. The CDR3 totals 14 residues. V was pared by 3 bases and J by 4 bases, with 13 bases between. CDR3 nucleotides: TGTGCCAGCAGCTCACAGGGCTTCGTCTATGGCTACACCTTC. Amino acid sequence: CASSSQGFVYGYTF.

The chain joins TRBV9 to TRBJ2-5; D ambiguous. Trimming removed 0 bases at V and 0 bases at J, with 9 bases between. The CDR3 extends over 15 amino acids. CDR1 is SGDLS and CDR2 is YYNGEE in the germline V gene. The CDR3 spells CASSVGAAYQETQYF. In DNA, the CDR3 is TGTGCCAGCAGCGTAGGGGCAGCGTACCAAGAGACCCAGTACTTC.

The rearrangement links TRBV18 to TRBJ2-5, with D hard to call. Trimming removed 5 bases at V and 1 base at J, with 2 bases between. Germline CDR1 and CDR2: KGHSH and LQKENI. CDR3 length: 11 residues. The CDR3 coding sequence is TGTGCCAGCTCAACCCAAGAGACCCAGTACTTC. It yields the protein CASSTQETQYF.

The chain links TRBV5-6 to TRBJ2-3; no definite D call. The V end lost 0 bases, the J end lost 1 base, and 12 bases lay between the germline ends. The CDR3 has 16 amino acids. CDR1 is SGHDT and CDR2 is YYEEEE in the germline V gene. CDR3 region: CASSLVAFARTDTQYF. The CDR3 DNA sequence: TGTGCCAGCAGCTTGGTAGCCTTCGCGCGCACAGATACGCAGTATTTT.

This chain links TRBV6-5 with TRBJ1-2; D ambiguous. The germline V and J ends were trimmed by 5 bases and 4 bases, with 14 bases remaining between them. There are 14 residues in the CDR3. Germline V gene data show CDR1 as MNHEY and CDR2 as SVGAGI. This CDR3 is CASSRRPDLYGYTF. The CDR3 nucleotides read TGTGCCAGCAGTCGTCGTCCAGATCTCTATGGCTACACCTTC.